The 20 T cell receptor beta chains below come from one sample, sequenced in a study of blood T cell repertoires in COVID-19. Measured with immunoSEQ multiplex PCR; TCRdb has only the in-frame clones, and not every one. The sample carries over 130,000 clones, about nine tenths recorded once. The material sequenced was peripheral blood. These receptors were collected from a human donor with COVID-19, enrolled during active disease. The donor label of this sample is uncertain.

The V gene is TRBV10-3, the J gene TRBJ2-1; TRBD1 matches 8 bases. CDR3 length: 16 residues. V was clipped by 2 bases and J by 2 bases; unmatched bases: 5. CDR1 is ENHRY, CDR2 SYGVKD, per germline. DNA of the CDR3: TGTGCCATCAGTGAGGAGGGGACAGGACCCTACAATGAGCAGTTCTTC. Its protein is CAISEEGTGPYNEQFF.

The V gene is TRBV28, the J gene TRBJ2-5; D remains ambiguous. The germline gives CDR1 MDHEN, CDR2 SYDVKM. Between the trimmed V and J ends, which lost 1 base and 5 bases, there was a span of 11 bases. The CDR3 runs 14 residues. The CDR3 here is CASSLSRPGETQYF. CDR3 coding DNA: TGTGCCAGCAGTTTATCGAGGCCTGGGGAGACCCAGTACTTC. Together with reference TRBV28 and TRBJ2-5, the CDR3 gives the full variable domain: DVKVTQSSRYLVKRTGEKVFLECVQDMDHENMFWYRQDPGLGLRLIYFSYDVKMKEKGDIPEGYSVSREKKERFSLILESASTNQTSMYLCASSLSRPGETQYFGPGTRLLVL.

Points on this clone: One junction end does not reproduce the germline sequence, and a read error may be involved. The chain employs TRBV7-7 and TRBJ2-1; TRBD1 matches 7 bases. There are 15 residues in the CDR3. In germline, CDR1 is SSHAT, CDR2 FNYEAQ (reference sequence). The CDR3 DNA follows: TGTGCTAGCAGCATCGACAGGGAGTCCTACAATGAGCAGTTCTTC. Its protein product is CASSIDRESYNEQFF.

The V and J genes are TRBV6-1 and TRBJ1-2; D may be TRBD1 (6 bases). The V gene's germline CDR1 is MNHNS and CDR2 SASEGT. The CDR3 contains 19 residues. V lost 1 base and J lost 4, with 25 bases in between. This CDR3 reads CASSEDLSFGGALSYGYTF. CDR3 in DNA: TGTGCCAGCAGTGAAGATCTCTCGTTCGGGGGGGCTCTTAGCTATGGCTACACCTTC.

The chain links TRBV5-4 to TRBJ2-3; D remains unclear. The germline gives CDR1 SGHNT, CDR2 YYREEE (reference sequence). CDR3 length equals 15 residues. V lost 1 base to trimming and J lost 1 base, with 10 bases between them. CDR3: CASSLLSRGTDTQYF. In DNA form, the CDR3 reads TGTGCCAGCAGCTTGTTGAGTAGAGGCACAGATACGCAGTATTTT.

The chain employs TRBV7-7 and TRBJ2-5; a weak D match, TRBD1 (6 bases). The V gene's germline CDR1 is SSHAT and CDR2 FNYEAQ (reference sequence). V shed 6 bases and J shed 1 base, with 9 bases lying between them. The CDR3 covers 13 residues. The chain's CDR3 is CASSNRAQETQYF. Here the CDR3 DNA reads TGTGCCAGCAGTAACAGGGCCCAAGAGACCCAGTACTTC.

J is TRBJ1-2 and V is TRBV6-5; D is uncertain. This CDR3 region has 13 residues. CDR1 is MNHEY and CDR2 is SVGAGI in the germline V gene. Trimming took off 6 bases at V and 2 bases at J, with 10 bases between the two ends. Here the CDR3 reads CASRETVNYGYTF. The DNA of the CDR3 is TGTGCCAGCAGGGAGACGGTCAACTATGGCTACACCTTC.

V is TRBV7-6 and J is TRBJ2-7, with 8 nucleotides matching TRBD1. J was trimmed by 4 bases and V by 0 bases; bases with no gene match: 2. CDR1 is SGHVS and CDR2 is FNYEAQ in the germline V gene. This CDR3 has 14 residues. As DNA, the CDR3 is TGTGCCAGCAGCTTAGCAACAGGGGGGTACGAGCAGTACTTC. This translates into CASSLATGGYEQYF.

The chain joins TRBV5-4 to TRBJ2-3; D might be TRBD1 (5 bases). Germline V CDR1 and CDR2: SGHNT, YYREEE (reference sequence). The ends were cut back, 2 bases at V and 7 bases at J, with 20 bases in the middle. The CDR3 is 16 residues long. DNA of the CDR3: TGTGCCAGCAGCTTCCATGGGATCCCGGACACGAATACGCAGTATTTT. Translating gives CASSFHGIPDTNTQYF. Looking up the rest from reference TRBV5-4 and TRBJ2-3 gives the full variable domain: ETGVTQSPTHLIKTRGQQVTLRCSSQSGHNTVSWYQQALGQGPQFIFQYYREEENGRGNFPPRFSGLQFPNYSSELNVNALELDDSALYLCASSFHGIPDTNTQYFGPGTRLTVL.

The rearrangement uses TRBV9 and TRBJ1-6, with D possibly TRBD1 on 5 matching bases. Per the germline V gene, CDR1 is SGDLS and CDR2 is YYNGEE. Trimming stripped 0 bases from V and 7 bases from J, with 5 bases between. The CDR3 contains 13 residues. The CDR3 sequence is CASSVGQNSPLHF. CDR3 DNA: TGTGCCAGCAGCGTAGGACAGAATTCACCCCTCCACTTT.

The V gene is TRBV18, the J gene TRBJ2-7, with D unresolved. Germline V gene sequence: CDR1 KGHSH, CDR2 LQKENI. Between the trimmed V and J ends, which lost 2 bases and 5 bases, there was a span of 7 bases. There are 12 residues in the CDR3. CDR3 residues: CASSPGSDEQYF. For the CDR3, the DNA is TGTGCCAGCTCACCAGGTTCGGACGAGCAGTACTTC.

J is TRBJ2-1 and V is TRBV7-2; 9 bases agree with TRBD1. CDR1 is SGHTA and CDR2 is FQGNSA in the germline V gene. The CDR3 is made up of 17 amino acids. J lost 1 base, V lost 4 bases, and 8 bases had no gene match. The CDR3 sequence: CASSSNRGRMSYNEQFF. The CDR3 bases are TGTGCCAGCAGCTCAAACAGGGGGCGAATGTCCTACAATGAGCAGTTCTTC.

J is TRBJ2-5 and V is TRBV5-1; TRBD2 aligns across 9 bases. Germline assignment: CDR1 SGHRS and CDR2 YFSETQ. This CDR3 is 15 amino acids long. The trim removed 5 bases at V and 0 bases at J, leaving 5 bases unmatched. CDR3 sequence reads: CASSPSGGYQETQYF. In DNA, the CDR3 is TGCGCCAGCAGTCCCAGCGGGGGGTACCAAGAGACCCAGTACTTC.

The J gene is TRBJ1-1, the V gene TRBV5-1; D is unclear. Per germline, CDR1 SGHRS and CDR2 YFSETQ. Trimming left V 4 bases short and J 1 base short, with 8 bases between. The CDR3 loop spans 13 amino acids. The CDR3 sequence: CASSAQSNTEAFF. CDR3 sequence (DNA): TGCGCCAGCAGCGCCCAGTCGAACACTGAAGCTTTCTTT.

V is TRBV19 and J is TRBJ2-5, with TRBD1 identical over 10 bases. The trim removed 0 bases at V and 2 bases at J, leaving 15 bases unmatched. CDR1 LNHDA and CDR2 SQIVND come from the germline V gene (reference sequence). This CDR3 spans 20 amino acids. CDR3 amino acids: CASSIELTGGWFGAQETQYF. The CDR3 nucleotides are TGTGCCAGTAGTATAGAGTTGACAGGGGGCTGGTTCGGCGCTCAAGAGACCCAGTACTTC. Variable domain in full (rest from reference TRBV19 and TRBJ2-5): DGGITQSPKYLFRKEGQNVTLSCEQNLNHDAMYWYRQDPGQGLRLIYYSQIVNDFQKGDIAEGYSVSREKKESFPLTVTSAQKNPTAFYLCASSIELTGGWFGAQETQYFGPGTRLLVL.

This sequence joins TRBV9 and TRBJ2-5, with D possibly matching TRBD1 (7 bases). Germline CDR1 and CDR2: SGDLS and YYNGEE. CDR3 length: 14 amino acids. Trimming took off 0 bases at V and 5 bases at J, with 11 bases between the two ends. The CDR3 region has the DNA TGTGCCAGCAGCGTAGACCCAGGGGGGGAGACCCAGTACTTC. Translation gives CASSVDPGGETQYF.

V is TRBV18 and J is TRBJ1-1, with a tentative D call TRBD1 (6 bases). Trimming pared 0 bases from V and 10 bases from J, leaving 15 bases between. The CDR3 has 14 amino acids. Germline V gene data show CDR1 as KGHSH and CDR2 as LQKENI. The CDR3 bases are TGTGCCAGCTCACCACCGGGGGGGCTATCGGGAGCTTTCTTT. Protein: CASSPPGGLSGAFF.

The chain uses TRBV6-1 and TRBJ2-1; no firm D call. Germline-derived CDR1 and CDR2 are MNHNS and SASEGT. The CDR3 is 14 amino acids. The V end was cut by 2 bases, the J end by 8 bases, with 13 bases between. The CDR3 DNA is TGTGCCAGCAGTGAAAGGTCGGGTCGGGATGAGCAGTTCTTC. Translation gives CASSERSGRDEQFF.

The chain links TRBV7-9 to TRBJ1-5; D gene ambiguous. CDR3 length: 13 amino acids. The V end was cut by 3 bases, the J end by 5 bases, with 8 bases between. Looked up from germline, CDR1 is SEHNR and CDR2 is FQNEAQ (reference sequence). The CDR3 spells CASSFSLDQPQHF. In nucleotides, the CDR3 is TGTGCCAGCAGCTTTTCACTGGATCAGCCCCAGCATTTT. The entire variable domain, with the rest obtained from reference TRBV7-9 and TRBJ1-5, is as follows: DTGVSQNPRHKITKRGQNVTFRCDPISEHNRLYWYRQTLGQGPEFLTYFQNEAQLEKSRLLSDRFSAERPKGSFSTLEIQRTEQGDSAMYLCASSFSLDQPQHFGDGTRLSIL.

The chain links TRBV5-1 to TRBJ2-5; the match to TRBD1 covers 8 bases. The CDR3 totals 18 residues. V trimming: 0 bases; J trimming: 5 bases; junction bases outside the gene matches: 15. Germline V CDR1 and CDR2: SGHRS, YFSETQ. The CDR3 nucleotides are TGCGCCAGCAGCTTGGCAGGGGACAGGACAATTCGGTTGGAGACCCAGTACTTC. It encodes CASSLAGDRTIRLETQYF.